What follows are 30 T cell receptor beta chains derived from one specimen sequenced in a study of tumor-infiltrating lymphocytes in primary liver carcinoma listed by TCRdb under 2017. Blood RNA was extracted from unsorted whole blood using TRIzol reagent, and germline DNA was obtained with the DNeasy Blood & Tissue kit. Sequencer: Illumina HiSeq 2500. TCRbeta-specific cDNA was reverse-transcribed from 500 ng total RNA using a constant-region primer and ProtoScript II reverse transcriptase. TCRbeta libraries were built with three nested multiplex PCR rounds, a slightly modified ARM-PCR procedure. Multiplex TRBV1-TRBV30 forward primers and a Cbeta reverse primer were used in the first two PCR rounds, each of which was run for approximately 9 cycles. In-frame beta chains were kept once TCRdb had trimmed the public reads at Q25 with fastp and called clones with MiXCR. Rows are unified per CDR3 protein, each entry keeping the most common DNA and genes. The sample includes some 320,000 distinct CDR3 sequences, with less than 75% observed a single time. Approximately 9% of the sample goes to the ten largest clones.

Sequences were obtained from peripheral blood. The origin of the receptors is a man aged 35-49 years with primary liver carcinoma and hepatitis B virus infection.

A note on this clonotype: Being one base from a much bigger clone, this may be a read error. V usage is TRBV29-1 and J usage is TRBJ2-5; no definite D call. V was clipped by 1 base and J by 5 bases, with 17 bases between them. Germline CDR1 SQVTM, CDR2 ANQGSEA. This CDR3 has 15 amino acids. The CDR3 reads CSVEVSRRVGETQYF. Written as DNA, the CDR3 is TGCAGCGTTGAAGTCTCAAGGAGAGTGGGGGAGACCCAGTACTTC.

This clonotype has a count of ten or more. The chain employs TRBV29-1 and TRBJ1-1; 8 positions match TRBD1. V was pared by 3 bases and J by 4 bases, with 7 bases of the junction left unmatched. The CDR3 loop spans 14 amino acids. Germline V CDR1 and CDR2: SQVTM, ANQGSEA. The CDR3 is CSVEESGGGTEAFF. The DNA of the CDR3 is TGCAGCGTTGAGGAGTCAGGGGGCGGCACTGAAGCTTTCTTT.

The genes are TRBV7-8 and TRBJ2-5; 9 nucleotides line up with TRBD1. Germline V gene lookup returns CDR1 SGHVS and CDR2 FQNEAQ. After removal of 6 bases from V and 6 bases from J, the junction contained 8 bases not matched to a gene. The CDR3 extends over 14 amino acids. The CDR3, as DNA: TGTGCCAGCAGTCCCCAGGACAGGGGAAAGACCCAGTACTTC. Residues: CASSPQDRGKTQYF. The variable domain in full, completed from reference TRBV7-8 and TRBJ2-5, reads GAGVSQSPRYKVAKRGQDVALRCDPISGHVSLFWYQQALGQGPEFLTYFQNEAQLDKSGLPSDRFFAERPEGSVSTLKIQRTQQEDSAVYLCASSPQDRGKTQYFGPGTRLLVL.

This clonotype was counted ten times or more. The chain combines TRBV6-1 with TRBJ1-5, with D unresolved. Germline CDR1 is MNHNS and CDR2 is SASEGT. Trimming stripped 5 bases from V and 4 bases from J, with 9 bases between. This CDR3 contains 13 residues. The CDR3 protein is CASSTGQNQPQHF. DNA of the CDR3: TGTGCCAGCAGTACGGGTCAAAATCAGCCCCAGCATTTT.

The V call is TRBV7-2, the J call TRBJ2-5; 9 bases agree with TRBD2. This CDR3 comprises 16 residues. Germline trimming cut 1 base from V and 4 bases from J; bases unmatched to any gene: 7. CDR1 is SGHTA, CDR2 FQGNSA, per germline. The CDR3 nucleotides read TGTGCCAGCAGCTTAGTGGGTAGCGGGAGAGGAGAGACCCAGTACTTC. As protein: CASSLVGSGRGETQYF.

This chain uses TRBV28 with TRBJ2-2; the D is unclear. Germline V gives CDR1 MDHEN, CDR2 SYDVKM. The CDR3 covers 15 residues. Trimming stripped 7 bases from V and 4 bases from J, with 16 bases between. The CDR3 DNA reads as TGTGCCAGCACCCACCGGCCAGCCTCCACCGGGGAGCTGTTTTTT. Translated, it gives CASTHRPASTGELFF.

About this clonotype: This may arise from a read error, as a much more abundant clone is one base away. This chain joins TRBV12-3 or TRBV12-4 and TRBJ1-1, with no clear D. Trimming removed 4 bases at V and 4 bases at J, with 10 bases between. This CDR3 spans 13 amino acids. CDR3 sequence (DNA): TGTGCCAGCAGTTCTAGACACCGCACTGAAGCTTTCTTT. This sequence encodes CASSSRHRTEAFF.

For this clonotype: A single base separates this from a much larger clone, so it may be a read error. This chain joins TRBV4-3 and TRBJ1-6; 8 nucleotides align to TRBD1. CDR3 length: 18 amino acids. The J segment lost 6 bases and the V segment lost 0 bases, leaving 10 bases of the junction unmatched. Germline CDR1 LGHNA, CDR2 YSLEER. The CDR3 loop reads CASSQELPGQAINSPLHF. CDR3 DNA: TGCGCCAGCAGCCAAGAACTCCCGGGACAGGCCATTAATTCACCCCTCCACTTT.

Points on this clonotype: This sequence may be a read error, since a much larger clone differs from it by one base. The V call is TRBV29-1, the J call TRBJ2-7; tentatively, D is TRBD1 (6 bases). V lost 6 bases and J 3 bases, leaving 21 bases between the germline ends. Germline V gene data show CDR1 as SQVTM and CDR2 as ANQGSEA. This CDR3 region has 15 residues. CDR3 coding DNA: TGCAGCGTCGCAAGCGGACAGAGGGGCAGCTACGAGCAGTACTTC. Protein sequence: CSVASGQRGSYEQYF.

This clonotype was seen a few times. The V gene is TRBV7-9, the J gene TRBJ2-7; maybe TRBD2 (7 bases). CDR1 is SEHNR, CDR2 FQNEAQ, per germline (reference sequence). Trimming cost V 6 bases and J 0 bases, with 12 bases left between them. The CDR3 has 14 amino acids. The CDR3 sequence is CASRAGASSYEQYF. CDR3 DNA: TGTGCCAGCAGGGCGGGGGCGAGCTCCTACGAGCAGTACTTC.

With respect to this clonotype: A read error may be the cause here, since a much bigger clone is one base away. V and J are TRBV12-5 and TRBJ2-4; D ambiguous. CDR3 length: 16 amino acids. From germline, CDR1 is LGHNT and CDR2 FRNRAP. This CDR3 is CVSGPNVTANQNIQYF. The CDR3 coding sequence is TGTGTTAGTGGTCCAAACGTTACAGCTAACCAAAACATTCAGTACTTC.

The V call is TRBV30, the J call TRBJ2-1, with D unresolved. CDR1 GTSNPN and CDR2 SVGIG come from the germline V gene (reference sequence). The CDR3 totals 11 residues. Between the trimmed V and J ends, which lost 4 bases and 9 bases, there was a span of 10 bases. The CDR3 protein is CAWTTLSEQFF. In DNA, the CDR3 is TGTGCCTGGACGACATTGAGTGAGCAGTTCTTC.

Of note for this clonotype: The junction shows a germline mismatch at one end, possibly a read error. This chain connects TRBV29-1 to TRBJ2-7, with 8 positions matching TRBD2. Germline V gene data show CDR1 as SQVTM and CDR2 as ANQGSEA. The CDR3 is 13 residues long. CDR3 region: CSAGAGAAYEQYF. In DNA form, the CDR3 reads TGCAGCGCTGGAGCGGGAGCCGCCTACGAGCAGTATTTC.

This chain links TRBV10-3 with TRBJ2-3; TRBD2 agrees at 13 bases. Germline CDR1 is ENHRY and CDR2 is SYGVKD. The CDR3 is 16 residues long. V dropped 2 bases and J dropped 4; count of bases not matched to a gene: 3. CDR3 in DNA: TGTGCCATCAGTGAGCCAGGACTAGCGGGAGCAGATACGCAGTATTTT. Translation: CAISEPGLAGADTQYF.

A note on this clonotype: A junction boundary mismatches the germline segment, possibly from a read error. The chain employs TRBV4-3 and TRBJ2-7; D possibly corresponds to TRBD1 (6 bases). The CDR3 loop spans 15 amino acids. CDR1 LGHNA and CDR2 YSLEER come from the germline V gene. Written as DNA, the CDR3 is TGCGCCGGCAGCCAAGATCCAGCAGGGGAATACGAGCAGTACTTC. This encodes CAGSQDPAGEYEQYF.

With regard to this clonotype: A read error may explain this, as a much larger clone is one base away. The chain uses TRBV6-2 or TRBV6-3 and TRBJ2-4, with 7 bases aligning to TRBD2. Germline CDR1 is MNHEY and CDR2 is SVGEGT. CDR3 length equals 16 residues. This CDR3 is CGSGSMGGGSKNIQYF. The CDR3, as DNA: TGTGGCAGCGGCTCGATGGGTGGCGGGAGTAAAAACATTCAGTACTTC.

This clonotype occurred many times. The CDR3 spells CAISGTGSSNQPQHF. CDR3 nucleotide sequence: TGTGCCATCAGTGGAACAGGGTCTAGCAATCAGCCCCAGCATTTT. The V and J genes are TRBV10-3 and TRBJ1-5, with D perhaps TRBD1 (6 bases). Germline V gene data show CDR1 as ENHRY and CDR2 as SYGVKD. This CDR3 region has 15 residues. V shed 4 bases and J shed 0 bases, with 10 bases lying between them.

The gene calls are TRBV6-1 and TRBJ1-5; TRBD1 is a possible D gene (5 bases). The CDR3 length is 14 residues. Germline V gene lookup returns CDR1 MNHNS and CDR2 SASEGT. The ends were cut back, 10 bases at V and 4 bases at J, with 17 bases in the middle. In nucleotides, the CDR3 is TGTGCCAATTCCAAGGGGCGTAGAAATCAGCCCCAGCATTTT. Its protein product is CANSKGRRNQPQHF.

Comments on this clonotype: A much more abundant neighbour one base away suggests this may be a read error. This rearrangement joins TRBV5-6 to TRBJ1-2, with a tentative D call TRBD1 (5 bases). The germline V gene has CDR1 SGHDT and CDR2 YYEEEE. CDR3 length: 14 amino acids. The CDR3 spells CASSLKGAPYGYIF. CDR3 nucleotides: TGTGCCAGCAGCTTGAAAGGGGCCCCCTATGGCTACATCTTC.

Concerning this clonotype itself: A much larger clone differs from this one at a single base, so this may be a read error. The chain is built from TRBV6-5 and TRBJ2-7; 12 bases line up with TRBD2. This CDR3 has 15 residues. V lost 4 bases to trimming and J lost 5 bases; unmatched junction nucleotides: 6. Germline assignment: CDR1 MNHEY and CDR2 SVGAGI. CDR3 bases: TGTGCCAGCAGTTCCCGACTAGCGGGAGCCCACGAGCAGTACTTC. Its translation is CASSSRLAGAHEQYF.

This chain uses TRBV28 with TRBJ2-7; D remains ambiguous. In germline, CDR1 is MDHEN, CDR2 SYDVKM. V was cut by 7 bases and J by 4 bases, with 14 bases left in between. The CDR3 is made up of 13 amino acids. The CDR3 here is CASTIGSEYEQYF. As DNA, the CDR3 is TGTGCCAGCACCATAGGAAGTGAGTACGAGCAGTACTTC.

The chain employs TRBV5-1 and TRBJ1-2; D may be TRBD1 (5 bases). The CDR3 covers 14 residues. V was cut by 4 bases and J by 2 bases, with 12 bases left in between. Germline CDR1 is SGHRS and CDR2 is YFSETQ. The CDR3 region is CASSPPRQNYGYTF. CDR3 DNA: TGCGCCAGCAGCCCTCCGAGACAGAACTATGGCTACACCTTC.

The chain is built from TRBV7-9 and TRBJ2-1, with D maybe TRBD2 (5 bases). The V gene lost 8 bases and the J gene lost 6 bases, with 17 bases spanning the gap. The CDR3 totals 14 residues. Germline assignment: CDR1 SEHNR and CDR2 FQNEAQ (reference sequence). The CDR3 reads CASATGLSANEQFF. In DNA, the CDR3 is TGTGCCAGCGCAACGGGGTTGAGCGCCAATGAGCAGTTCTTC.

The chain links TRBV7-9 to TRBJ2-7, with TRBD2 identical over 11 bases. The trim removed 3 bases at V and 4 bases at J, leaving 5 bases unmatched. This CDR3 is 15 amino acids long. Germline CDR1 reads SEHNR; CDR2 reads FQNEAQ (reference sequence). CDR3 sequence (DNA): TGTGCCAGCAGCTTCGTTAGCGGGAGGGCTTACGAGCAGTACTTC. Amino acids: CASSFVSGRAYEQYF.

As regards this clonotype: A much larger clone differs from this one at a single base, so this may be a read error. CDR3 in amino acids: CVSSPFLRGYNEQFF. DNA for the CDR3: TGTGTCAGCAGCCCTTTCTTGCGGGGCTACAATGAGCAGTTCTTC. V usage is TRBV6-2 or TRBV6-3 and J usage is TRBJ2-1; maybe TRBD2 (6 bases). Per the germline V gene, CDR1 is MNHEY and CDR2 is SVGEGT. The CDR3 is 15 amino acids.

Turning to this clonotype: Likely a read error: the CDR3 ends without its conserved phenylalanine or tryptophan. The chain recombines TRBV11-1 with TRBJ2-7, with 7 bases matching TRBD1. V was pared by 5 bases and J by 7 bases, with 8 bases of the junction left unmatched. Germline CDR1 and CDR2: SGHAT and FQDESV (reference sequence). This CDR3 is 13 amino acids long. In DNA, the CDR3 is TGTGCCAGCAGCGCCGGGACAGTGGGGGAGCAGTACCTC. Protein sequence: CASSAGTVGEQYL.

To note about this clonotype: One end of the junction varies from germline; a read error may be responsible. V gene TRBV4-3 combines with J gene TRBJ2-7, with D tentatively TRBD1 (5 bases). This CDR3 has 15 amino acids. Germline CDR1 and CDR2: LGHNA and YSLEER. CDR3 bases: TGCGCCAGCAGCCAAGCATCAGGGTCGAGCTACAAGCAGTACTTC. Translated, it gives CASSQASGSSYKQYF.

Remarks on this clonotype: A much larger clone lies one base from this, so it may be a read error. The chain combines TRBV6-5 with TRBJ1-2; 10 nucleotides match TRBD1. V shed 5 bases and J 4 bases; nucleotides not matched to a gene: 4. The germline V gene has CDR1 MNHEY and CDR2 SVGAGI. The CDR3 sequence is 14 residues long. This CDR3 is CASSRTGGTYGYTF. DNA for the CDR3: TGTGCCAGCAGTAGGACAGGGGGAACCTATGGCTACACCTTC.

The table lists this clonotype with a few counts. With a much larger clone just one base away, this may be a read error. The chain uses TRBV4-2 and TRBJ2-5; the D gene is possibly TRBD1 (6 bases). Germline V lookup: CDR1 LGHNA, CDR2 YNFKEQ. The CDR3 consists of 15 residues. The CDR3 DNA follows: TGTGCCAGCAGCCAAGCCCCTAGAGCAGGGGAGACCCGGTACTTC. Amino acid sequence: CASSQAPRAGETRYF.

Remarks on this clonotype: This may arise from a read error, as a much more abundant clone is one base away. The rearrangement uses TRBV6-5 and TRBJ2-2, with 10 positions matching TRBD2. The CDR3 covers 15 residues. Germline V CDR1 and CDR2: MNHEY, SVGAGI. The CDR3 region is CASSDMGLATGELSF. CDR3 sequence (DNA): TGTGCCAGCAGTGACATGGGACTAGCGACCGGGGAGCTGTCTTTT.